The 22 T cell receptor beta chains given below trace back to one sample, sequenced in a study of long-term antiretroviral therapy in people with HIV (dated by TCRdb to between 2021 and 2023). Sequencing of the TRB variable region was done with the immunoSEQ hsTCRB v3.0 assay at survey level resolution. Imported from immuneACCESS, the table was reduced by TCRdb to in-frame sequences with V and J called. These copies leave out some clones; in studies compared against another copy, an unresolved V gene accounts for under half, and the cause of the remainder is not known. This sample lists around 30,000 clones; 90% to 95% were detected once. The ten largest account for 2.5% to 3.5% of the sample. The sequences come from unsorted PBMCs, collected around 7.4 years after starting antiretroviral therapy. Receptors originate from a man in his fifties or sixties with HIV.

The chain links TRBV5-1 to TRBJ2-5, with 9 bases identical to TRBD1. Trimming cost V 3 bases and J 5 bases; bases outside gene matches: 8. Germline CDR1 and CDR2: SGHRS and YFSETQ. The CDR3 length is 15 residues. CDR3 sequence (DNA): TGCGCCAGCAGCTCCCCAAACAGGGGGCAGGAGACCCAGTACTTC. This translates into CASSSPNRGQETQYF.

The count of this clone is one. J is TRBJ2-3 and V is TRBV9, with 13 bases identical to TRBD2. V dropped 4 bases and J dropped 2; count of bases not matched to a gene: 13. The CDR3 length is 19 residues. Germline V gene lookup returns CDR1 SGDLS and CDR2 YYNGEE. The CDR3 DNA is TGTGCCAGCAGCTCAAGAGGGGGGACTAGCGGGGCCCTCACAGATACGCAGTATTTT. Its protein product is CASSSRGGTSGALTDTQYF.

The chain links TRBV9 to TRBJ2-3; D is tentatively TRBD1 or TRBD2 (5 bases each). Germline CDR1 reads SGDLS; CDR2 reads YYNGEE. This CDR3 region has 15 residues. The germline V and J ends were trimmed by 0 bases and 2 bases, with 10 bases remaining between them. CDR3 bases: TGTGCCAGCAGCGTAGGGGGACGGTTCACAGATACGCAGTATTTT. Amino acids: CASSVGGRFTDTQYF.

The chain carries TRBV7-2 and TRBJ2-1; D gene uncertain. Germline V gives CDR1 SGHTA, CDR2 FQGNSA. Trimming cost V 3 bases and J 0 bases, with 9 bases left between them. The CDR3 sequence is 15 residues long. CDR3 sequence: CASSLLRGSYNEQFF. Written as DNA, the CDR3 is TGTGCCAGCAGCTTGTTGCGTGGCTCCTACAATGAGCAGTTCTTC.

The chain is built from TRBV19 and TRBJ2-7; D could derive from TRBD1 or TRBD2 (6 bases each). The V and J ends lost 4 bases and 2 bases respectively, with 15 bases between them. The CDR3 covers 15 residues. In germline, CDR1 is LNHDA, CDR2 SQIVND (reference sequence). CDR3: CASSSGDMRAYEQYF. The DNA for the CDR3 is TGTGCCAGTAGTAGCGGGGACATGAGGGCCTACGAGCAGTACTTC.

This chain joins TRBV30 and TRBJ1-2; 10 positions match TRBD1. V shed 0 bases and J 6 bases; nucleotides not matched to a gene: 10. This CDR3 is 16 amino acids long. The germline gives CDR1 GTSNPN, CDR2 SVGIG (reference sequence). This CDR3 reads CAWSVPRQGAGHGYTF. Here the CDR3 DNA reads TGTGCCTGGAGTGTACCGAGACAGGGGGCAGGGCATGGCTACACCTTC.

This rearrangement joins TRBV6-1 to TRBJ2-1; no reliable D call. Germline V gives CDR1 MNHNS, CDR2 SASEGT. Trimming pared 5 bases from V and 6 bases from J, leaving 8 bases between. The CDR3 runs to 12 residues. CDR3 DNA sequence: TGTGCCAGCAGTCGTGGACCCAATGAGCAGTTCTTC. The encoded protein is CASSRGPNEQFF.

This chain uses TRBV30 with TRBJ2-7, with unresolved D. This CDR3 is 13 amino acids long. The V gene's germline CDR1 is GTSNPN and CDR2 SVGIG (reference sequence). Trimming shortened V by 0 bases and J by 2 bases, and 8 bases separated the two germline ends. The CDR3 nucleotides are TGTGCCTGGAGTGTTACCAGCGCCTACGAGCAGTACTTC. It is translated as CAWSVTSAYEQYF.

The chain joins TRBV25-1 to TRBJ1-1, with unresolved D. Trimming removed 0 bases from V and 5 bases from J, with 7 bases in between. This CDR3 is built from 13 residues. The V gene's germline CDR1 is MGHDK and CDR2 SYGVNS. CDR3 coding DNA: TGTGCCAGCAGTGAATACTTACGGACTGAAGCTTTCTTT. Amino acids: CASSEYLRTEAFF.

This clone has just one count. The genes are TRBV5-4 and TRBJ1-1; tentatively, D is TRBD1 (6 bases). Germline V gene data show CDR1 as SGHNT and CDR2 as YYREEE (reference sequence). V lost 0 bases to trimming and J lost 0 bases, with 12 bases between them. CDR3 size: 16 residues. The CDR3 spells CASSLERGTMNTEAFF. The CDR3 DNA follows: TGTGCCAGCAGCTTGGAGAGGGGGACTATGAACACTGAAGCTTTCTTT.

The chain is built from TRBV14 and TRBJ2-7, with TRBD1 matching 7 bases. V gave up 4 bases and J gave up 3 bases; unmatched junction bases: 6. The CDR3 is 14 amino acids. Germline V lookup: CDR1 SGHDN, CDR2 FVKESK. In DNA form, the CDR3 reads TGTGCCAGCAGCCTAGGGGGCGGACACTACGAGCAGTACTTC. It translates to CASSLGGGHYEQYF.

The chain uses TRBV18 and TRBJ1-1; tentative D call: TRBD1 (5 bases). Germline V CDR1 and CDR2: KGHSH, LQKENI. V was clipped by 3 bases and J by 4 bases, with 9 bases between them. The CDR3 is made up of 13 amino acids. CDR3 region: CASSPMGGTEAFF. The CDR3 DNA sequence: TGTGCCAGCTCACCTATGGGGGGCACTGAAGCTTTCTTT.

The rearrangement joins TRBV11-2 to TRBJ1-3; D remains unclear. There are 14 residues in the CDR3. Trimming removed 1 base at V and 3 bases at J, with 7 bases between. Germline CDR1 is SGHAT and CDR2 is FQNNGV. The CDR3 sequence is CASSLGGGGNTIYF. The CDR3 nucleotides are TGTGCCAGCAGCTTAGGGGGTGGTGGAAACACCATATATTTT. The entire variable domain, with the rest obtained from reference TRBV11-2 and TRBJ1-3, is as follows: EAGVAQSPRYKIIEKRQSVAFWCNPISGHATLYWYQQILGQGPKLLIQFQNNGVVDDSQLPKDRFSAERLKGVDSTLKIQPAKLEDSAVYLCASSLGGGGNTIYFGEGSWLTVV.

The chain uses TRBV5-1 and TRBJ2-7; D is possibly TRBD2 (5 bases). The CDR3 loop spans 13 amino acids. The V gene's germline CDR1 is SGHRS and CDR2 YFSETQ. Trimming shortened V by 4 bases and J by 4 bases, and 12 bases separated the two germline ends. The CDR3: CASSVLLGYEQYF. DNA of the CDR3: TGCGCCAGCAGCGTCCTACTAGGGTACGAGCAGTACTTC.

The CDR3 spells CASSGTGPEQYF. In nucleotides, the CDR3 is TGCGCCAGCAGCGGGACAGGGCCCGAGCAGTACTTC. The rearrangement links TRBV5-1 to TRBJ2-7; 9 nucleotides align to TRBD1. Trimming removed 4 bases from V and 6 bases from J; junction bases left unmatched: 2. This CDR3 spans 12 amino acids. Germline CDR1 SGHRS, CDR2 YFSETQ.

The CDR3 protein is CSVAGFYYEQYF. In DNA, the CDR3 is TGCAGCGTTGCTGGTTTCTACTACGAGCAGTACTTC. The chain joins TRBV29-1 to TRBJ2-7; no clear D. The CDR3 is made up of 12 amino acids. Between the trimmed V and J ends, which lost 4 bases and 3 bases, there was a span of 10 bases. Germline CDR1 and CDR2: SQVTM and ANQGSEA.

The chain has TRBV11-2 and TRBJ1-3; TRBD1 agrees at 12 bases. Germline V gives CDR1 SGHAT, CDR2 FQNNGV. The trim removed 5 bases at V and 4 bases at J, leaving 3 bases unmatched. This CDR3 region has 15 residues. The CDR3: CASSGTGGGGNTIYF. The CDR3 region has the DNA TGTGCCAGCAGCGGGACAGGGGGCGGAGGAAACACCATATATTTT.

The chain combines TRBV18 with TRBJ2-1, with D unclear. The length of the CDR3 is 15 residues. Germline V gene sequence: CDR1 KGHSH, CDR2 LQKENI. V lost 1 base, J lost 0 bases, and 7 bases lay in between. The CDR3 bases are TGTGCCAGCTCACCACAGGGTAGCTCCTACAATGAGCAGTTCTTC. Its protein is CASSPQGSSYNEQFF.

J is TRBJ2-2 and V is TRBV10-2, with TRBD1 matching over 7 bases. Germline V CDR1 and CDR2: WSHSY, SAAADI. J gave up 5 bases and V 1 base, and 1 base lay outside the gene matches. The CDR3 is made up of 14 amino acids. The CDR3 DNA is TGCGCCAGCAGTGAGTTCAGGGGGACCGGGGAGCTGTTTTTT. It specifies CASSEFRGTGELFF.

The rearrangement links TRBV11-2 to TRBJ2-7; D is perhaps TRBD1 or TRBD2 (5 bases each). CDR1 SGHAT and CDR2 FQNNGV come from the germline V gene. Trimming stripped 3 bases from V and 3 bases from J, with 12 bases between. The CDR3 covers 14 residues. In nucleotides, the CDR3 is TGTGCCAGCAGCTTCACCCGGGGCGGCTACGAGCAGTACTTC. This codes for CASSFTRGGYEQYF.

CDR3 sequence (DNA): TGTGCCAGCAGCACCATGGGGGGCGGGGAGCTGTTTTTT. Encoded protein: CASSTMGGGELFF. V is TRBV7-3 and J is TRBJ2-2; D is possibly TRBD2 (6 bases). The germline V gene has CDR1 SGHTA and CDR2 FQGTGA. The V gene lost 5 bases and the J gene lost 7 bases, with 11 bases spanning the gap. This CDR3 is built from 13 residues. The full variable domain, in which reference TRBV7-3 and TRBJ2-2 provide the parts outside the CDR3, is GAGVSQTPSNKVTEKGKYVELRCDPISGHTALYWYRQSLGQGPEFLIYFQGTGAADDSGLPNDRFFAVRPEGSVSTLKIQRTERGDSAVYLCASSTMGGGELFFGEGSRLTVL.

This clone was observed a single time. This chain links TRBV7-8 with TRBJ1-3, with a weak D call TRBD1 (6 bases). V was shortened by 5 bases and J by 6 bases, with 17 bases between the two germline ends. The length of the CDR3 is 15 residues. From germline, CDR1 is SGHVS and CDR2 FQNEAQ. CDR3 in amino acids: CASSPDQGLENTIYF. The DNA for the CDR3 is TGTGCCAGCAGCCCGGACCAGGGGCTGGAAAACACCATATATTTT.